This T cell receptor (beta chain) is from a study of tumor-infiltrating lymphocytes in localized non-small cell lung cancer. Overall study results and limits: No T-cell fraction difference was seen between IM1 and IM2 tumors. No link was found between tumor T-cell fraction and recurrence-free survival.

Using immunoSEQ multiplex PCR, the repertoire was profiled, and TCRdb retains in-frame clones only, with some absent. This table holds 17,000 or so clones, roughly 80% found once. CDR1 SGHDT and CDR2 YYEEEE come from the germline V gene. Trimming removed 6 bases from V and 1 base from J, with 7 bases in between. The CDR3 is 13 residues long. Note on this clone: The antigen remains unidentified.

The chain has TRBV5-6 and TRBJ2-2; D ambiguous. The sequencing input was lung tumor tissue. The source is a human donor with non-small cell lung cancer. CDR3 sequence: CASKGWNTGELFF. CDR3 nucleotides: TGTGCCAGCAAAGGGTGGAACACCGGGGAGCTGTTTTTT.